This T cell receptor beta chain was captured in a study of T-cell reconstitution after alpha-beta-depleted transplantation in children. This CDR3 contains 13 residues. In germline, CDR1 is SGDLS, CDR2 YYNGEE. V lost 0 bases and J lost 6, with 10 bases in between. The TCRbeta library incorporated unique molecular identifiers. TCRdb re-derived calls from the PCR reads in MiXCR, one entry per CDR3 protein. Of 530,000 or so distinct CDR3 sequences listed, approximately 30% are singletons. The origin of this receptor is a boy under two years old with Wiskott-Aldrich syndrome, due to receive a stem cell transplant. The chain uses TRBV9 and TRBJ2-7; a weak D match, TRBD1 (6 bases). This material consisted of PBMCs, taken before TCRalphabeta/CD19-depleted stem cell transplant. CDR3 protein: CASSVAQGFEQYF. The CDR3 DNA reads as TGTGCCAGCAGCGTAGCCCAGGGGTTCGAGCAGTACTTC.